The clone carrying this T cell receptor beta chain was recorded a few times. This CDR3 spans 15 amino acids. Trimming took 6 bases from V and 8 from J; bases not matched to a gene: 14. Per germline, CDR1 MDHEN and CDR2 SYDVKM. These data belong to a study of blood T cell repertoires in COVID-19. Profiled with immunoSEQ multiplex PCR; TCRdb holds only in-frame clones, not every one. The sample holds a few hundred thousand clones, 88% seen once. This sequence was found in a woman aged 55 to 70 in a cohort exposed to, infected with or recovered from COVID-19 (not recorded which). Input material: PBMCs or T cells enriched from blood (not recorded which). The chain has TRBV28 and TRBJ1-2; 8 positions agree with TRBD1. CDR3 loop: CASRRAGGAESGYTF. For the CDR3, the DNA is TGTGCCAGCAGGCGGGCAGGGGGCGCTGAAAGCGGCTACACCTTC.